Following are 23 T cell receptor beta chains from one sample sequenced in a study of T-cell memory formation after mild COVID-19. One entry per CDR3 protein, called by TCRdb with MiXCR from the 5' RACE reads. The sample contains 250,000 to 300,000 distinct CDR3 sequences, about 17% of which appear only once. Material: PBMCs or a T cell subset sorted from them (not recorded which). The receptor set was obtained from a man younger than 35 who had mild COVID-19 (a few samples of this study predate the infection). Cell type and time point are not known.

This clonotype was recorded a few times. The chain has TRBV6-6 and TRBJ2-2; D gene uncertain. The V gene's germline CDR1 is MNHNY and CDR2 SVGAGI (reference sequence). The CDR3 is 14 amino acids. The V gene lost 6 bases and the J gene lost 3 bases, with 11 bases spanning the gap. CDR3 sequence: CASSQRFDTGELFF. The CDR3 DNA reads as TGTGCCAGCAGCCAGCGATTCGACACCGGGGAGCTGTTTTTT.

This clonotype was counted between two and nine times. V gene TRBV4-1 combines with J gene TRBJ2-5; TRBD2 is a possible D gene (6 bases). Between the trimmed V and J ends, which lost 0 bases and 5 bases, there was a span of 16 bases. Germline-derived CDR1 and CDR2 are MGHRA and YSYEKL. The CDR3 length is 16 residues. The CDR3 DNA follows: TGCGCCAGCAGCCAAGAGGGAATGGGGGGTACGGAGACCCAGTACTTC. Its protein product is CASSQEGMGGTETQYF.

This clonotype was observed a handful of times. The chain employs TRBV20-1 and TRBJ1-2; D uncertain. The V gene's germline CDR1 is DFQATT and CDR2 SNEGSKA (reference sequence). The CDR3 has 8 amino acids. CDR3 region: CRPYGYTF. The CDR3 DNA is TGCAGGCCCTATGGCTACACCTTC.

A remark on this clonotype: A much larger clone is a single base away; this may be a read error. The chain employs TRBV7-2 and TRBJ1-5; 7 bases are shared with TRBD1. The CDR3 has 13 residues. Unmatched junction bases numbered 1, after V lost 3 bases and J lost 5 bases. Per the germline V gene, CDR1 is SGHTA and CDR2 is FQGNSA. The DNA of the CDR3 is TGTGCCAGCAGCTTCGACAGGGATCAGCCCCAGCATTTT. Residues: CASSFDRDQPQHF.

The chain joins TRBV7-2 to TRBJ1-6; D gene uncertain. Deletions cut 0 bases from V and 8 bases from J, with 8 bases between. CDR3 size: 14 residues. Germline V gene data show CDR1 as SGHTA and CDR2 as FQGNSA. CDR3 nucleotides: TGTGCCAGCAGCTTAGCAGGGCTGGATTCACCCCTCCACTTT. It yields the protein CASSLAGLDSPLHF.

This clonotype was observed a few times. The rearrangement links TRBV6-2 or TRBV6-3 to TRBJ2-2, with TRBD2 identical over 10 bases. V was pared by 5 bases and J by 1 base, with 1 base of the junction left unmatched. This CDR3 has 15 residues. The germline V gene encodes CDR1 MNHEY and CDR2 SVGEGT. CDR3 sequence: CASSRLAGNTGELFF. CDR3 bases: TGTGCCAGCAGTCGACTAGCGGGGAACACCGGGGAGCTGTTTTTT.

This clonotype was counted only a few times. The genes are TRBV6-2 or TRBV6-3 and TRBJ1-2, with D possibly TRBD1 on 5 matching bases. The V and J ends lost 7 bases and 5 bases respectively, with 14 bases between them. The CDR3 is 13 amino acids. CDR1 and CDR2 from the germline V gene are MNHEY and SVGEGT. CDR3 DNA: TGTGCCAGCAACTACGACAGAACTTATGGCTACACCTTC. It translates to CASNYDRTYGYTF.

This clonotype has just a few counts. CDR3 sequence (DNA): TGTGCCAGCAGCTTAGTGGCACTAGCGGGGACAGATACGCAGTATTTT. It translates to CASSLVALAGTDTQYF. This rearrangement joins TRBV11-2 to TRBJ2-3, with TRBD2 matching over 10 bases. Germline assignment: CDR1 SGHAT and CDR2 FQNNGV. The V segment lost 1 base and the J segment 3 bases; nucleotides outside the gene matches: 4. The CDR3 spans 16 residues. The variable domain in full, with the rest retrieved from reference TRBV11-2 and TRBJ2-3, is EAGVAQSPRYKIIEKRQSVAFWCNPISGHATLYWYQQILGQGPKLLIQFQNNGVVDDSQLPKDRFSAERLKGVDSTLKIQPAKLEDSAVYLCASSLVALAGTDTQYFGPGTRLTVL.

The chain combines TRBV6-2 or TRBV6-3 with TRBJ2-3; D gene unclear. Germline CDR1 MNHEY, CDR2 SVGEGT. Trimming removed 4 bases from V and 0 bases from J, with 5 bases in between. The CDR3 has 13 amino acids. This CDR3 reads CASSSQSTDTQYF. The CDR3, as DNA: TGTGCCAGCAGTTCCCAGAGCACAGATACGCAGTATTTT.

J is TRBJ2-7 and V is TRBV19; D is perhaps TRBD1 (5 bases). The CDR3 has 15 residues. Trimming cost V 6 bases and J 3 bases, with 18 bases left between them. CDR1 and CDR2 (germline): LNHDA, SQIVND (reference sequence). Here the CDR3 DNA reads TGTGCCAGTAGCCTTGATCATAAGGGGAACTACGAGCAGTACTTC. It yields the protein CASSLDHKGNYEQYF.

The V call is TRBV3-1, the J call TRBJ1-2; the D is unclear. V was cut by 0 bases and J by 7 bases, with 9 bases left in between. This CDR3 is built from 13 residues. CDR1 and CDR2 (germline): LGHDT, YNNKEL (reference sequence). CDR3 in amino acids: CASSQDEATGYTF. The CDR3 DNA reads TGTGCCAGCAGCCAAGATGAGGCTACTGGCTACACCTTC.

The V call is TRBV7-3, the J call TRBJ2-5; weak D call: TRBD2 (6 bases). Germline assignment: CDR1 SGHTA and CDR2 FQGTGA. Trimming took off 6 bases at V and 7 bases at J, with 15 bases between the two ends. CDR3 size: 13 residues. CDR3 loop: CASSLGGAGTQYF. DNA of the CDR3: TGTGCCAGCAGTCTCGGAGGGGCTGGGACCCAGTACTTC.

This chain joins TRBV5-5 and TRBJ1-1; the D gene is possibly TRBD1 (6 bases). This CDR3 spans 15 amino acids. The V end lost 7 bases, the J end lost 4 bases, and 20 bases lay between the germline ends. Germline V CDR1 and CDR2: SGHKS, YYEKEE (reference sequence). The CDR3 loop reads CASYVRRGSGTEAFF. The CDR3 DNA follows: TGTGCCAGCTACGTTAGAAGGGGGTCAGGCACTGAAGCTTTCTTT. The full variable domain, with the rest looked up from reference TRBV5-5 and TRBJ1-1, is DAGVTQSPTHLIKTRGQQVTLRCSPISGHKSVSWYQQVLGQGPQFIFQYYEKEERGRGNFPDRFSARQFPNYSSELNVNALLLGDSALYLCASYVRRGSGTEAFFGQGTRLTVV.

The chain is built from TRBV20-1 and TRBJ1-2, with D possibly being TRBD1 (6 bases). The V gene's germline CDR1 is DFQATT and CDR2 SNEGSKA (reference sequence). With 7 bases removed from V and 3 bases from J, the gap between germline ends came to 9 bases. CDR3 length equals 11 residues. CDR3 sequence: CSVHRDYGYTF. The CDR3 bases are TGCAGTGTTCACAGGGACTATGGCTACACCTTC.

This clonotype showed up just a few times. The gene calls are TRBV7-9 and TRBJ2-6; D might be TRBD2 (6 bases). The ends were cut back, 5 bases at V and 2 bases at J, with 10 bases in the middle. CDR1 SEHNR and CDR2 FQNEAQ come from the germline V gene (reference sequence). This CDR3 contains 15 residues. The CDR3 spells CASSTWGAGANVLTF. The CDR3 DNA follows: TGTGCCAGCAGCACCTGGGGGGCTGGGGCCAACGTCCTGACTTTC.

The rearrangement joins TRBV29-1 to TRBJ2-7; 7 positions match TRBD1. Germline V gene lookup returns CDR1 SQVTM and CDR2 ANQGSEA. V lost 3 bases to trimming and J lost 2 bases; unmatched junction nucleotides: 4. The CDR3 is 13 amino acids. CDR3: CSVETGPTYEQYF. As DNA, the CDR3 is TGCAGCGTTGAGACAGGGCCTACCTACGAGCAGTACTTC.

This clonotype was detected many times. The rearrangement uses TRBV5-1 and TRBJ1-2; D perhaps matches TRBD1 (5 bases). CDR3 length: 15 residues. Per the germline V gene, CDR1 is SGHRS and CDR2 is YFSETQ. Trimming left V 2 bases short and J 6 bases short, with 17 bases between. Here the CDR3 reads CASSFGAGQGNGYTF. In nucleotides, the CDR3 is TGCGCCAGCAGCTTTGGCGCAGGGCAAGGAAATGGCTACACCTTC. The full variable domain, completed using reference TRBV5-1 and TRBJ1-2, is KAGVTQTPRYLIKTRGQQVTLSCSPISGHRSVSWYQQTPGQGLQFLFEYFSETQRNKGNFPGRFSGRQFSNSRSEMNVSTLELGDSALYLCASSFGAGQGNGYTFGSGTRLTVV.

The table lists this clonotype with a few counts. The V gene is TRBV7-9, the J gene TRBJ2-1; 11 nucleotides line up with TRBD1. Germline V lookup: CDR1 SEHNR, CDR2 FQNEAQ (reference sequence). Trimming took 6 bases from V and 6 from J; bases not matched to a gene: 7. There are 15 residues in the CDR3. In nucleotides, the CDR3 is TGTGCCAGCAGTGCACCGGGACAGGGGGTCAATGAGCAGTTCTTC. Its translation: CASSAPGQGVNEQFF.

This clonotype was counted only a few times. V is TRBV2 and J is TRBJ1-1; D ambiguous. This CDR3 region has 12 residues. Per germline, CDR1 SNHLY and CDR2 FYNNEI. V dropped 4 bases and J dropped 2 bases, with 5 bases sitting between them. CDR3 residues: CASSGANTEAFF. The CDR3 region has the DNA TGTGCCAGCAGTGGGGCCAACACTGAAGCTTTCTTT.

This clonotype was seen a handful of times. V gene TRBV7-2 combines with J gene TRBJ2-1; TRBD2 matches at 9 bases. CDR1 is SGHTA, CDR2 FQGNSA, per germline. The CDR3 is made up of 15 amino acids. Trimming removed 7 bases from V and 7 bases from J; junction bases left unmatched: 11. CDR3 DNA: TGTGCCAGCACCCCTCTAGCGGGGTCAAGGAATGAGCAGTTCTTC. This codes for CASTPLAGSRNEQFF.

The genes are TRBV20-1 and TRBJ2-6; D gene unclear. CDR1 is DFQATT and CDR2 is SNEGSKA in the germline V gene (reference sequence). Trimming cost V 0 bases and J 9 bases, with 0 bases left between them. The CDR3 loop spans 10 amino acids. The CDR3 DNA reads as TGCAGTGCTAGAGACAACGTCCTGACTTTC. Amino acids: CSARDNVLTF.

This clonotype has at least ten counts. The V and J genes are TRBV10-3 and TRBJ2-1, with 9 bases matching TRBD1. The CDR3 consists of 16 residues. Germline lookup yields CDR1 ENHRY and CDR2 SYGVKD. With V trimmed by 3 bases and J by 8 bases, 11 bases remained unmatched. CDR3 sequence reads: CAISDFQDRGVDEQFF. In nucleotides, the CDR3 is TGTGCCATCAGTGATTTTCAAGACAGGGGGGTTGATGAGCAGTTCTTC.

The chain links TRBV20-1 to TRBJ1-5, with D perhaps TRBD1 (6 bases). The CDR3 length is 16 residues. The V and J ends lost 0 bases and 5 bases respectively, with 17 bases between them. The germline V gene encodes CDR1 DFQATT and CDR2 SNEGSKA (reference sequence). CDR3 DNA: TGCAGTGCTAGAGATCGGAGGGAGGGGGTTTATCAGCCCCAGCATTTT. Translation: CSARDRREGVYQPQHF.